This TCR beta chain comes out of a study of blood T cells in healthy people across ages. Study observations and caveats: Lack of knowledge of donor CMV status possibly confounded expanded clonotype changes. As age increased, TCR beta diversity per million T cells fell in a roughly linear fashion. As naive T cell percentage varied, TCR beta diversity correlated strongly with it.

A J-beta primer mix and a sample-barcoded 5' primer were used in a second PCR of about 6 to 12 cycles. One entry per CDR3 protein, called by TCRdb with MiXCR from the 5' RACE reads. In the table there are 600,000 or so distinct CDR3 sequences, roughly 31% of which are singletons. As regards this clonotype: What it binds is not known. A much larger clone differs by one base, so this may be a read error.

Per-sample PBMC isolation yielded at least 6.5 million cells. The CDR3 covers 14 residues. Germline CDR1 is SGHAT and CDR2 is FQNNGV. V gene TRBV11-2 combines with J gene TRBJ1-2; tentative D call: TRBD1 (6 bases). The TCR sequence derives from a woman over 75 in good health. Sequencing was done on a sample of blood. The CDR3: CASSLDPGEYGHTF. The CDR3 DNA reads as TGTGCCAGCAGCTTAGATCCAGGGGAGTATGGCCACACCTTC. The full variable domain, its missing parts supplied by reference TRBV11-2 and TRBJ1-2, is EAGVAQSPRYKIIEKRQSVAFWCNPISGHATLYWYQQILGQGPKLLIQFQNNGVVDDSQLPKDRFSAERLKGVDSTLKIQPAKLEDSAVYLCASSLDPGEYGHTFGSGTRLTVV.